The 20 T cell receptor beta chains presented below share a single source sample, sequenced in a study of chemoradiotherapy in HPV16-positive cancers. Repertoires were generated with immunoSEQ multiplex PCR, while TCRdb's copy carries only in-frame clones and drops some. This sample has some 5,600 clones; about three quarters occur once, and the top ten carry roughly two fifths. Sampling was carried out from a patient who underwent chemoradiotherapy. These receptors all stem from a human donor with HPV-associated anogenital cancer.

This chain connects TRBV28 to TRBJ2-7; no definite D call. Trimming removed 7 bases at V and 3 bases at J, with 7 bases between. CDR3 length: 11 residues. The V gene's germline CDR1 is MDHEN and CDR2 SYDVKM. CDR3 coding DNA: TGTGCCAGCACTAACGTCTACGAGCAGTACTTC. Amino acid sequence: CASTNVYEQYF.

The chain couples TRBV29-1 to TRBJ2-1; TRBD2 is a possible D gene (6 bases). The length of the CDR3 is 15 residues. V lost 3 bases and J lost 4, with 16 bases in between. Germline CDR1 reads SQVTM; CDR2 reads ANQGSEA. CDR3 nucleotide sequence: TGCAGCGTTGAGGGCGGCTCGGAGGGATACAATGAGCAGTTCTTC. This gives the protein CSVEGGSEGYNEQFF.

This clone appeared once. V gene TRBV7-9 combines with J gene TRBJ2-7; 10 bases line up with TRBD2. The CDR3 is 17 residues long. The germline gives CDR1 SEHNR, CDR2 FQNEAQ (reference sequence). The ends lost 3 bases at V and 5 bases at J; junction bases unmatched: 13. This CDR3 is CASSFSRLAGAGNEQYF. CDR3 nucleotides: TGTGCCAGCAGCTTCAGTAGGCTAGCGGGAGCGGGGAACGAGCAGTACTTC.

This clone was observed once. The rearrangement joins TRBV19 to TRBJ2-1, with 8 bases identical to TRBD1. Germline V gene lookup returns CDR1 LNHDA and CDR2 SQIVND (reference sequence). The CDR3 contains 14 residues. Trimming removed 4 bases from V and 7 bases from J; junction bases left unmatched: 6. The CDR3 region is CASSRGQARNEQFF. The DNA of the CDR3 is TGTGCCAGTAGTAGGGGACAGGCGAGGAATGAGCAGTTCTTC.

This chain connects TRBV7-8 to TRBJ2-1; no reliable D call. Germline-derived CDR1 and CDR2 are SGHVS and FQNEAQ. Deletions cut 5 bases from V and 0 bases from J, with 11 bases between. CDR3 size: 15 residues. CDR3 region: CASSRDLSSYNEQFF. The CDR3 DNA reads as TGTGCCAGCAGCCGAGACTTGAGCTCCTACAATGAGCAGTTCTTC.

The chain has TRBV4-3 and TRBJ2-2; no reliable D call. This CDR3 is built from 14 residues. V was trimmed by 0 bases and J by 7 bases, leaving 9 bases between them. The germline V gene has CDR1 LGHNA and CDR2 YSLEER. CDR3 in DNA: TGCGCCAGCAGCCAAGATCTCGAAGTCGGGGAGCTGTTTTTT. Its protein product is CASSQDLEVGELFF.

The chain has TRBV6-1 and TRBJ1-1, with a tentative D call TRBD1 (5 bases). Trimming shortened V by 6 bases and J by 0 bases, and 8 bases separated the two germline ends. CDR3 size: 13 residues. Germline V CDR1 and CDR2: MNHNS, SASEGT. CDR3 region: CASRRQLNTEAFF. For the CDR3, the DNA is TGTGCCAGCAGGCGACAGCTGAACACTGAAGCTTTCTTT.

This CDR3 is CASSFSSGGYEQYF. For the CDR3, the DNA is TGTGCCAGCAGCTTCTCTAGCGGGGGCTACGAGCAGTACTTC. This sequence joins TRBV7-2 and TRBJ2-7; 10 nucleotides line up with TRBD2. The CDR3 spans 14 residues. J gave up 3 bases and V 3 bases, and 2 bases lay outside the gene matches. CDR1 is SGHTA and CDR2 is FQGNSA in the germline V gene.

This sequence joins TRBV2 and TRBJ2-1; 10 bases map to TRBD2. V trimming: 8 bases; J trimming: 0 bases; junction bases outside the gene matches: 7. CDR1 is SNHLY, CDR2 FYNNEI, per germline. CDR3 size: 16 residues. For the CDR3, the DNA is TGTGCCAGCCAGGCGGGACTAGCGTTCTCCTACAATGAGCAGTTCTTC. Translated, it gives CASQAGLAFSYNEQFF.

This sequence joins TRBV5-1 and TRBJ2-3; D is perhaps TRBD1 (5 bases). This CDR3 comprises 13 residues. CDR1 SGHRS and CDR2 YFSETQ come from the germline V gene. The ends were cut back, 4 bases at V and 3 bases at J, with 9 bases in the middle. DNA of the CDR3: TGCGCCAGCAGCCCACGGACAACAGATACGCAGTATTTT. As protein: CASSPRTTDTQYF.

The chain recombines TRBV9 with TRBJ1-2; D gene unclear. The CDR3 totals 17 residues. V dropped 0 bases and J dropped 1 base, with 16 bases sitting between them. Germline loops: CDR1 SGDLS, CDR2 YYNGEE. DNA for the CDR3: TGTGCCAGCAGCGTAGGTTTTGAGGGAGGCCGTAACTATGGCTACACCTTC. Its protein is CASSVGFEGGRNYGYTF.

The rearrangement uses TRBV6-1 and TRBJ1-6, with TRBD1 as a possible D gene (5 bases). Germline V gene lookup returns CDR1 MNHNS and CDR2 SASEGT. With 1 base removed from V and 2 bases from J, the gap between germline ends came to 6 bases. The CDR3 length is 15 residues. The CDR3, as DNA: TGTGCCAGCAGTGAAGGACAGACCTATAATTCACCCCTCCACTTT. As protein: CASSEGQTYNSPLHF.

The chain links TRBV11-2 to TRBJ2-7; 8 bases agree with TRBD1. V shed 1 base and J 6 bases; nucleotides not matched to a gene: 2. The length of the CDR3 is 13 residues. The germline V gene has CDR1 SGHAT and CDR2 FQNNGV. The CDR3 is CASSLGQGFEQYF. The CDR3 DNA is TGTGCCAGCAGCTTAGGACAGGGGTTCGAGCAGTACTTC. The full variable domain, its missing parts supplied by reference TRBV11-2 and TRBJ2-7, is EAGVAQSPRYKIIEKRQSVAFWCNPISGHATLYWYQQILGQGPKLLIQFQNNGVVDDSQLPKDRFSAERLKGVDSTLKIQPAKLEDSAVYLCASSLGQGFEQYFGPGTRLTVT.

This sequence joins TRBV28 and TRBJ2-5; D is ambiguous. The J call may be incorrect, as the DNA end agrees better with TRBJ2-7. The germline V gene encodes CDR1 MDHEN and CDR2 SYDVKM. The CDR3 has 11 residues. In DNA, the CDR3 is TGTGCCAGCACTAACGTCTACGAGCAGTACTTC. Residues: CASTNVYEQYF.

This clone has just a few counts. Written as DNA, the CDR3 is TGTGCCAGCAGTGCACGGACGGGTAATTCACCCCTCCACTTT. Translated: CASSARTGNSPLHF. The chain joins TRBV6-5 to TRBJ1-6, with D uncertain. The V end was cut by 5 bases, the J end by 6 bases, with 11 bases between. Germline V lookup: CDR1 MNHEY, CDR2 SVGAGI. The CDR3 extends over 14 amino acids.

The rearrangement joins TRBV9 to TRBJ1-2, with TRBD1 matching 9 bases. CDR1 and CDR2 (germline): SGDLS, YYNGEE. The CDR3 sequence is 13 residues long. After removal of 3 bases from V and 6 bases from J, the junction contained 3 bases not matched to a gene. The CDR3 loop reads CASSGDRVDGYTF. CDR3 DNA: TGTGCCAGCAGCGGGGACAGGGTTGATGGCTACACCTTC. The whole variable domain, filled in from reference TRBV9 and TRBJ1-2, reads DSGVTQTPKHLITATGQRVTLRCSPRSGDLSVYWYQQSLDQGLQFLIQYYNGEERAKGNILERFSAQQFPDLHSELNLSSLELGDSALYFCASSGDRVDGYTFGSGTRLTVV.

The chain employs TRBV19 and TRBJ1-2; tentatively, D is TRBD1 (6 bases). This CDR3 has 14 residues. Germline V gene data show CDR1 as LNHDA and CDR2 as SQIVND (reference sequence). V shed 7 bases and J shed 4 bases, with 16 bases lying between them. CDR3 region: CASTRTATFYGYTF. The CDR3 DNA is TGTGCCAGTACTCGGACAGCGACCTTCTATGGCTACACCTTC.

The V call is TRBV9, the J call TRBJ2-1, with 8 bases that match TRBD2. Germline V gene sequence: CDR1 SGDLS, CDR2 YYNGEE. This CDR3 has 15 amino acids. J lost 4 bases, V lost 4 bases, and 7 bases had no gene match. CDR3 amino acids: CASSPAVAGYNEQFF. Here the CDR3 DNA reads TGTGCCAGCAGCCCCGCGGTAGCGGGGTACAATGAGCAGTTCTTC.

The chain joins TRBV27 to TRBJ2-5; 12 nucleotides agree with TRBD2. The CDR3 totals 15 residues. The V and J ends lost 9 bases and 3 bases, in that order; junction bases with no gene match: 8. Looked up from germline, CDR1 is MNHEY and CDR2 is SMNVEV (reference sequence). CDR3 in DNA: TGTGCCAGGAGACGCAGGACTAGCGGGGAAGAGACCCAGTACTTC. Amino acid sequence: CARRRRTSGEETQYF.

This clone was observed a single time. The chain couples TRBV16 to TRBJ1-1; no clear D gene. This CDR3 is built from 13 residues. Germline V gene lookup returns CDR1 KGHSY and CDR2 FQNENV. Trimming pared 4 bases from V and 2 bases from J, leaving 8 bases between. CDR3 protein: CASSRGVNTEAFF. The CDR3 DNA reads TGTGCCAGCAGCCGAGGCGTTAACACTGAAGCTTTCTTT.